These 18 T cell receptor beta chains came from one sample sequenced in a study of T cells after yellow fever vaccination. TCRdb processed the 5' RACE reads anew with MiXCR; each CDR3 protein has one entry. The data hold fewer than 400,000 distinct CDR3 sequences, with roughly a tenth observed a single time. Material: CD4+ T cells sorted from PBMCs, obtained 45 days after the yellow fever booster vaccination. The receptors derive from a man aged 18 to 30 who received the YFV17D yellow fever vaccine.

This clonotype was counted only a few times. The V and J genes are TRBV6-2 or TRBV6-3 and TRBJ1-2, with D unresolved. Germline V gene data show CDR1 as MNHEY and CDR2 as SVGEGT. This CDR3 comprises 12 residues. Trimming removed 9 bases at V and 6 bases at J, with 14 bases between. CDR3 region: CARGGPPHGYTF. The CDR3 DNA reads as TGTGCCAGGGGAGGGCCCCCCCATGGCTACACCTTC.

This clonotype was seen a few times. V is TRBV7-9 and J is TRBJ2-3; the match to TRBD2 covers 7 bases. After removal of 1 base from V and 1 base from J, the junction contained 5 bases not matched to a gene. The CDR3 is 16 amino acids. Germline CDR1 SEHNR, CDR2 FQNEAQ (reference sequence). The CDR3 DNA sequence: TGTGCCAGCAGCTTAGGGTCTAGCGGTGGCACAGATACGCAGTATTTT. Protein sequence: CASSLGSSGGTDTQYF.

CDR3 bases: TGTGCCAGCAGCCCCCAAGAGACTAGCGCATCAGATACGCAGTATTTT. Translation: CASSPQETSASDTQYF. This chain uses TRBV11-3 with TRBJ2-3; 8 nucleotides match TRBD2. The CDR3 loop spans 16 amino acids. Germline CDR1 is SGHNT and CDR2 is YENEEA. With 5 bases clipped from V and 4 bases from J, the junction kept 11 bases outside the gene matches.

This clonotype was detected only a few times. The genes are TRBV7-2 and TRBJ2-1; 7 bases are shared with TRBD2. Looked up from germline, CDR1 is SGHTA and CDR2 is FQGNSA. V trimming: 2 bases; J trimming: 16 bases; junction bases outside the gene matches: 8. The CDR3 length is 12 residues. As DNA, the CDR3 is TGTGCCAGCAGCTTAATAGGACTAGTACCATTCTTC. This codes for CASSLIGLVPFF.

In its sample, this clonotype was seen once. V and J are TRBV18 and TRBJ1-2; TRBD1 might be the D (6 bases). Germline assignment: CDR1 KGHSH and CDR2 LQKENI. The CDR3 length is 17 residues. Trimming shortened V by 3 bases and J by 4 bases, and 21 bases separated the two germline ends. CDR3 nucleotide sequence: TGTGCCAGCTCACCGATGGAGGGGGTTAATCGGATCTATGGCTACACCTTC. Translation: CASSPMEGVNRIYGYTF.

The J gene is TRBJ2-5, the V gene TRBV2; D possibly corresponds to TRBD1 (5 bases). Germline V CDR1 and CDR2: SNHLY, FYNNEI. The CDR3 has 13 amino acids. V lost 0 bases and J lost 7, with 9 bases in between. The DNA for the CDR3 is TGTGCCAGCAGTGAAGCCAGGCAGGGGACCCAGTACTTC. The encoded protein is CASSEARQGTQYF.

In its sample, this clonotype was seen a few times. V gene TRBV6-5 combines with J gene TRBJ1-1; D remains ambiguous. The CDR3 has 16 amino acids. Germline CDR1 MNHEY, CDR2 SVGAGI. V was shortened by 4 bases and J by 0 bases, with 15 bases between the two germline ends. The CDR3 nucleotides read TGTGCCAGCAGTTTGGGAGATCCGATACTGAACACTGAAGCTTTCTTT. The encoded protein is CASSLGDPILNTEAFF.

This clonotype occurred a few times. The chain combines TRBV5-1 with TRBJ1-2; 8 nucleotides agree with TRBD1. The CDR3 extends over 13 amino acids. Germline loops: CDR1 SGHRS, CDR2 YFSETQ. Trimming at V came to 4 bases and at J to 5 bases, leaving 4 bases not matched to a gene. The CDR3 DNA reads as TGCGCCAGCAGCCAGACAGGGGAATATGGCTACACCTTC. The encoded protein is CASSQTGEYGYTF.

Only a few counts were recorded for this clonotype. This chain links TRBV9 with TRBJ2-7; 9 nucleotides line up with TRBD1. The CDR3 runs to 15 residues. V trimming: 6 bases; J trimming: 2 bases; junction bases outside the gene matches: 9. Germline V gene data show CDR1 as SGDLS and CDR2 as YYNGEE. This chain's CDR3 is CASTRGGQGTYEQYF. As DNA, the CDR3 is TGTGCCAGCACCAGAGGGGGACAGGGCACCTACGAGCAGTACTTC.

The chain is built from TRBV29-1 and TRBJ1-3; possibly TRBD1 for D (5 bases). Germline CDR1 is SQVTM and CDR2 is ANQGSEA. Trimming left V 4 bases short and J 6 bases short, with 19 bases between. The CDR3 spans 15 residues. The CDR3 nucleotides read TGCAGCGTTGGGACAAGTCGCTCGGGATTAAACACCATATATTTT. It specifies CSVGTSRSGLNTIYF.

This chain links TRBV6-5 with TRBJ2-5, with 8 bases identical to TRBD2. V lost 2 bases, J lost 6 bases, and 5 bases stayed unmatched. The CDR3 consists of 14 residues. From germline, CDR1 is MNHEY and CDR2 SVGAGI. This chain's CDR3 is CASSYAGGQKTQYF. In DNA, the CDR3 is TGTGCCAGCAGTTACGCGGGGGGCCAGAAGACCCAGTACTTC.

This clonotype was recorded many times. V usage is TRBV7-2 and J usage is TRBJ2-5, with D uncertain. Trimming shortened V by 5 bases and J by 0 bases, and 10 bases separated the two germline ends. Germline V CDR1 and CDR2: SGHTA, FQGNSA. CDR3 length: 14 residues. The CDR3 DNA reads TGTGCCAGCAGCCGAGAGACGTACCAAGAGACCCAGTACTTC. This translates into CASSRETYQETQYF.

This clonotype was seen a handful of times. The chain uses TRBV20-1 and TRBJ2-1; 9 positions agree with TRBD2. The J segment lost 9 bases and the V segment lost 6 bases, leaving 12 bases of the junction unmatched. The germline V gene encodes CDR1 DFQATT and CDR2 SNEGSKA (reference sequence). The length of the CDR3 is 14 residues. The CDR3 reads CSARGLAGPGEQFF. In DNA, the CDR3 is TGCAGTGCCAGGGGTCTAGCGGGGCCTGGTGAGCAGTTCTTC.

This clonotype has a handful of counts. The CDR3 reads CASSSLAVYNEQFF. CDR3 bases: TGTGCCAGCAGCTCGCTAGCGGTCTACAATGAGCAGTTCTTC. J is TRBJ2-1 and V is TRBV5-4; the match to TRBD2 covers 7 bases. Losses at the gene ends were 3 bases for V and 3 bases for J; bases not matched to a gene: 3. From germline, CDR1 is SGHNT and CDR2 YYREEE (reference sequence). This CDR3 is 14 amino acids long.

This clonotype has just a few counts. The chain carries TRBV6-2 or TRBV6-3 and TRBJ2-5, with D possibly being TRBD2 (6 bases). The CDR3 contains 14 residues. Germline-derived CDR1 and CDR2 are MNHEY and SVGEGT. V was shortened by 4 bases and J by 1 base, with 10 bases between the two germline ends. CDR3 loop: CASSWRALQETQYF. In nucleotides, the CDR3 is TGTGCCAGCAGTTGGAGGGCGCTCCAAGAGACCCAGTACTTC.

This clonotype appeared a few times. This sequence joins TRBV5-1 and TRBJ2-7; D call uncertain. Germline V lookup: CDR1 SGHRS, CDR2 YFSETQ. There are 14 residues in the CDR3. Trimming cost V 3 bases and J 0 bases, with 10 bases left between them. CDR3 amino acids: CASSSLQNSYEQYF. CDR3 nucleotide sequence: TGCGCCAGCAGCTCACTCCAGAACTCCTACGAGCAGTACTTC.

V is TRBV7-3 and J is TRBJ2-1; TRBD2 agrees at 7 bases. The J segment lost 3 bases and the V segment lost 2 bases, leaving 7 bases of the junction unmatched. CDR3 length: 16 residues. Germline CDR1 and CDR2: SGHTA and FQGTGA. The CDR3 region is CASSLRAGTIYNEQFF. CDR3 nucleotides: TGTGCCAGCAGCTTACGGGCAGGGACTATCTACAATGAGCAGTTCTTC.

Only a few counts were recorded for this clonotype. This chain links TRBV28 with TRBJ2-1, with 7 bases lining up with TRBD2. This CDR3 region has 18 residues. Germline CDR1 and CDR2: MDHEN and SYDVKM. Unmatched junction bases numbered 12, after V lost 4 bases and J lost 0 bases. The CDR3 nucleotides read TGTGCCAGCAGTTCCACTCCGGGGGGAAAGAGCTCCTACAATGAGCAGTTCTTC. It specifies CASSSTPGGKSSYNEQFF.